This TCR beta chain originates from a study of shared clonotypes between healthy human individuals. A note on this clone: Its target is not known.

The table came from immunoSEQ multiplex PCR; TCRdb's copy has only in-frame clones and leaves some out. Of some 320,000 clones in the sample, more than 75% were seen once. Regarding the study as a whole: Generally, naive subsets came out with larger estimated richness than memory subsets. Only blood was sampled; tissue repertoires likely differ. Though the depth was large, rarefaction showed that sorted-subset sequencing was incomplete.

The CDR3 consists of 16 residues. Trimming pared 5 bases from V and 4 bases from J, leaving 18 bases between. Germline V gene data show CDR1 as SGHTA and CDR2 as FQGNSA. The chain has TRBV7-2 and TRBJ2-1, with D possibly called TRBD1 or TRBD2 (5 bases each). The sequence derives from a man aged 18 to 35 in good health. The specimen sequenced was memory CD8+ T cells sorted from blood. Sample subset: CD45RO+ cells pooled with CCR7-negative TemRA cells. The CDR3 spells CASSPTPGRTYNEQFF. DNA of the CDR3: TGTGCCAGCAGCCCGACCCCGGGACGGACATACAATGAGCAGTTCTTC.